The clone carrying this T cell receptor beta chain has ten or more counts. Its antigen is undetermined. These data come from a study of T cells in Graves' hyperthyroidism and ophthalmopathy. Whole-study context: Staff took peripheral blood when the initial diagnosis was made, before any treatment began.

The CDR3 runs to 16 residues. Per the germline V gene, CDR1 is SEHNR and CDR2 is FQNEAQ (reference sequence). Trimming took 7 bases from V and 8 from J, leaving 26 bases between them. Study-wide findings and caveats: Expanded thyroid clonotypes (above 0.001) were mostly also found in blood. Ophthalmopathy and stable hyperthyroidism were told apart by a 13 V-J model.

On the basis of clinical symptoms, serum thyroxine and TRAb, thyroid ultrasound and orbital computed tomography, diagnoses were made. The TCR beta CDR3 regions underwent amplification using RNA transcripts as the source. HTBI primers were the set used in a first-round RT-PCR of the TCR CDR3. In TCRdb, the multiplex PCR reads were re-called with MiXCR into one record per CDR3 protein. The sample contains 280,000 or so distinct CDR3 sequences, approximately 14% of which appear only once. The specimen was blood. The TCR comes from a woman aged 45-60 years with Graves' hyperthyroidism that later progressed to Graves' ophthalmopathy. The V gene is TRBV7-9, the J gene TRBJ1-2, with a possible D match to TRBD1 (6 bases). This CDR3 reads CASITQGIYPRGGYTF. DNA for the CDR3: TGTGCCAGCATAACACAGGGTATCTACCCTCGGGGAGGCTACACCTTC.